The clone carrying this TCR beta chain was found a few times. Profiled with immunoSEQ multiplex PCR; TCRdb holds only in-frame clones, not every one. The sample contains about 5,200 clones, around nine tenths of which appear only once. The data are from a study of follicular helper T cells after annual influenza vaccination. Trimming at V came to 2 bases and at J to 7 bases, leaving 2 bases not matched to a gene. The CDR3 runs 14 residues. Germline V gene sequence: CDR1 MNHEY, CDR2 SVGAGI. Time point in this sample: 2013-2014 season, 7 days after vaccination. The V and J genes are TRBV6-5 and TRBJ2-2; TRBD1 agrees at 9 bases. The sample in question was CXCR5+ CD38- circulating T follicular helper cells from blood, obtained 7 days after influenza vaccination. The subset here: circulating Tfh, non-naive CD4+CXCR5+PD-1+ (ICOS+CD38+ or ICOS-CD38-). This TCR came from an adult who received the influenza vaccine. The CDR3 spells CASSYDRGNGELFF. The CDR3 DNA reads TGTGCCAGCAGTTACGACAGGGGGAACGGGGAGCTGTTTTTT.